Below, 13 T cell receptor beta chains from the same sample are listed, as sequenced in a study of blood T cell repertoires in COVID-19. Libraries were prepared by immunoSEQ multiplex PCR; TCRdb keeps only in-frame clonotypes and omits some of them. The sample lists about 89,000 clones, 81% occurring once. The sequenced material came from peripheral blood. Source of these receptors: a woman older than 75 with acute or convalescent COVID-19.

The chain joins TRBV7-7 to TRBJ1-4; a possible D gene is TRBD1 (5 bases). This CDR3 spans 13 amino acids. Germline V lookup: CDR1 SSHAT, CDR2 FNYEAQ (reference sequence). V gave up 0 bases and J gave up 8 bases, with 7 bases separating them. CDR3 DNA: TGTGCCAGCAGCTTAGCGGAGGGGGAAAAACTGTTTTTT. Amino acid sequence: CASSLAEGEKLFF.

J is TRBJ1-1 and V is TRBV3-1 (or the pseudogene TRBV3-2); the match to TRBD1 covers 7 bases. The CDR3 is 15 residues long. In germline, CDR1 is LGHDT, CDR2 YNNKEL (reference sequence). Trimming cost V 1 base and J 6 bases; bases outside gene matches: 8. Here the CDR3 reads CASSQGQGHVAEAFF. The CDR3 coding sequence is TGTGCCAGCAGCCAAGGACAGGGCCACGTGGCTGAAGCTTTCTTT.

In the case of this clone: The junction departs from the called germline gene at one end, perhaps through a read error. V is TRBV5-6 and J is TRBJ1-2; TRBD1 might be the D (5 bases). The CDR3 totals 14 residues. Germline CDR1 is SGHDT and CDR2 is YYEEEE. The CDR3 region has the DNA TGTGCCAGCAGCTTGGCGGGGTATCTTTCGTCGGGGGCCTTC. This codes for CASSLAGYLSSGAF.

The rearrangement links TRBV30 to TRBJ1-4; tentatively, D is TRBD1 (6 bases). Trimming removed 1 base from V and 8 bases from J, with 14 bases in between. Germline CDR1 and CDR2: GTSNPN and SVGIG (reference sequence). The CDR3 is 14 amino acids. The chain's CDR3 is CAWSEKGVREKLFF. The CDR3 DNA reads TGTGCCTGGAGTGAAAAGGGGGTACGGGAAAAACTGTTTTTT.

The genes are TRBV28 and TRBJ1-5, with unresolved D. The ends were cut back, 6 bases at V and 3 bases at J, with 12 bases in the middle. Germline-derived CDR1 and CDR2 are MDHEN and SYDVKM. The CDR3 is made up of 14 amino acids. For the CDR3, the DNA is TGTGCCAGCAGACCTAGTTCGGCCAATCAGCCCCAGCATTTT. Its translation: CASRPSSANQPQHF.

In this sample, this clone turned up a few times. V and J are TRBV7-9 and TRBJ1-4; TRBD1 matches 7 bases. V shed 3 bases and J 7 bases; nucleotides not matched to a gene: 5. Per the germline V gene, CDR1 is SEHNR and CDR2 is FQNEAQ (reference sequence). CDR3 length equals 14 residues. For the CDR3, the DNA is TGTGCCAGCAGCTTGGTCAGGGGGACTGAAAAACTGTTTTTT. Amino acid sequence: CASSLVRGTEKLFF.

The rearrangement links TRBV23-1 to TRBJ1-1, with 8 bases identical to TRBD1. TRBV23-1 is filed as an ORF, its function uncertain. The junction had 9 bases not matched to a gene; V was cut back by 3 bases and J by 6 bases. The CDR3 has 15 amino acids. The chain's CDR3 is CASSHTHGTGPEAFF. The CDR3 bases are TGCGCCAGCAGTCACACCCACGGGACAGGTCCTGAAGCTTTCTTT.

The chain is built from TRBV2 and TRBJ1-4, with TRBD1 matching over 10 bases. The germline CDR1 and CDR2 sequences are SNHLY and FYNNEI. Trimming cost V 9 bases and J 1 base; bases outside gene matches: 8. CDR3 length: 16 amino acids. CDR3 amino acids: CASTRDRGITNEKLFF. The CDR3 DNA reads TGTGCCAGTACCCGGGACAGGGGCATAACTAATGAAAAACTGTTTTTT.

The J gene is TRBJ1-4, the V gene TRBV19; tentatively, D is TRBD1 (5 bases). CDR3 length equals 15 residues. Trimming cost V 3 bases and J 1 base, with 9 bases left between them. The V gene's germline CDR1 is LNHDA and CDR2 SQIVND (reference sequence). CDR3 sequence reads: CASSIPGGTNEKLFF. As DNA, the CDR3 is TGTGCCAGTAGTATCCCGGGGGGAACTAATGAAAAACTGTTTTTT.

In this sample, this clone turned up once. V gene TRBV18 combines with J gene TRBJ1-1; 7 nucleotides match TRBD1. The germline V gene encodes CDR1 KGHSH and CDR2 LQKENI. This CDR3 is built from 16 residues. The junction had 5 bases not matched to a gene; V was cut back by 0 bases and J by 1 base. CDR3 protein: CASSPPQGTQNTEAFF. DNA for the CDR3: TGTGCCAGCTCACCACCACAGGGGACCCAGAACACTGAAGCTTTCTTT.

In regard to this clone: This CDR3 is also generated by other DNA sequences in the sample. The chain uses TRBV5-1 and TRBJ1-1; D is possibly TRBD1 (6 bases). The CDR3 sequence is 14 residues long. The ends were cut back, 3 bases at V and 2 bases at J, with 11 bases in the middle. Germline V lookup: CDR1 SGHRS, CDR2 YFSETQ. In nucleotides, the CDR3 is TGCGCCAGCAGCTCTGGGACAAGTAACACTGAAGCTTTCTTT. Translation gives CASSSGTSNTEAFF.

V gene TRBV5-6 combines with J gene TRBJ1-6, with D unclear. Germline assignment: CDR1 SGHDT and CDR2 YYEEEE. This CDR3 spans 14 amino acids. Trimming left V 4 bases short and J 7 bases short, with 12 bases between. CDR3 residues: CASSQAPRNSPLHF. Written as DNA, the CDR3 is TGTGCCAGCAGCCAAGCCCCTAGGAATTCACCCCTCCACTTT.

In DNA form, the CDR3 reads TGTGCCACCAGTGACCCAACAGGGGGCACTATGGACGAGCAGTACTTC. The encoded protein is CATSDPTGGTMDEQYF. This chain uses TRBV24-1 with TRBJ2-7; 9 nucleotides agree with TRBD1. Unmatched junction bases numbered 11, after V lost 4 bases and J lost 5 bases. The V gene's germline CDR1 is KGHDR and CDR2 SFDVKD. The CDR3 extends over 16 amino acids.